The clone carrying this TCR beta chain appeared many times. Its antigen is currently unknown. TCRdb re-analysed the 5' RACE reads in MiXCR, keeping a single row per CDR3 protein. The sample comprises roughly 260,000 distinct CDR3 sequences, roughly an eighth of which are singletons, and about 9% rests with the top ten. Trimming shortened V by 5 bases and J by 0 bases, and 13 bases separated the two germline ends. The CDR3 is 15 residues long. This sample was taken from a study of identical twins. Findings and caveats of the study: For cord blood, abundant beta clonotypes had fewer insertions, unlike memory repertoires, which showed none.

This clonotype originated in a woman between 18 and 29 years old in good health. The rearrangement uses TRBV12-3 or TRBV12-4 and TRBJ1-1; D is unclear. Sequenced input: memory (CD45RO+) T cells sorted from blood. CDR3 in DNA: TGTGCCAGCAGTGTAGGAGGGCACTTGAACACTGAAGCTTTCTTT. This gives the protein CASSVGGHLNTEAFF.